In this sample, the clone carrying this T cell receptor beta chain turned up many times. The time point denotes: after trial treatment. Treatment noted: LDRT plus nivolumab, ipilimumab, low-dose cyclophosphamide and aspirin (RACIN trial). The sample is drawn from a study of low-dose radiotherapy and immunotherapy resistance in tumors. V dropped 4 bases and J dropped 1 base, with 5 bases sitting between them. There are 13 residues in the CDR3. Per germline, CDR1 SGHTA and CDR2 FQGNSA. cDNA synthesis used a TRAV/TRBV-specific primer set for both chains. Both a constant-region primer and a V-primer adapter served to amplify TCRs across 20 to 25 PCR cycles. TCRdb passed the reads through MiXCR, listing each CDR3 protein once. Of under 95,000 distinct CDR3 sequences listed, over 15% are singletons.

V gene TRBV7-2 combines with J gene TRBJ1-5, with a tentative D call TRBD1 (5 bases). The TCR comes from a male donor with prostate cancer. The input for sequencing was PBMCs, taken after low-dose radiotherapy plus immunotherapy. The CDR3, as DNA: TGTGCCAGCAGCTGGGACAGCAATCAGCCCCAGCATTTT. Encoded protein: CASSWDSNQPQHF. Supplemented by reference TRBV7-2 and TRBJ1-5, the full variable domain reads GAGVSQSPSNKVTEKGKDVELRCDPISGHTALYWYRQSLGQGLEFLIYFQGNSAPDKSGLPSDRFSAERTGGSVSTLTIQRTQQEDSAVYLCASSWDSNQPQHFGDGTRLSIL.